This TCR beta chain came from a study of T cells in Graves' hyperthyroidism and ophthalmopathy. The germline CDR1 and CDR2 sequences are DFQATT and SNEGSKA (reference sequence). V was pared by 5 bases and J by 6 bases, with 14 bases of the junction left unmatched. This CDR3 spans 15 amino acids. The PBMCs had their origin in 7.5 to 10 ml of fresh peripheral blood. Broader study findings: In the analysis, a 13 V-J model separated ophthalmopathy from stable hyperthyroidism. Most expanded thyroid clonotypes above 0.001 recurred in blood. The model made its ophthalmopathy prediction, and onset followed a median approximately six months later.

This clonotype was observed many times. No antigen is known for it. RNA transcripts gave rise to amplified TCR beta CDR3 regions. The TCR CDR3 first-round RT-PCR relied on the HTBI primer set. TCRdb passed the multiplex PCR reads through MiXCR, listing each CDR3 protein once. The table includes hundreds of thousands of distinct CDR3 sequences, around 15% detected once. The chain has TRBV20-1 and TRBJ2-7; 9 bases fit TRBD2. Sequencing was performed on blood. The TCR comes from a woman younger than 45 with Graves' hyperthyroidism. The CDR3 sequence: CSAPGVAGGPLEQYF. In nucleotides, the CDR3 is TGCAGTGCTCCCGGGGTGGCGGGAGGGCCTCTCGAGCAGTACTTC.